Reported below is one TCR beta chain. Its matching antigen is unknown. The record originates from a study of cytomegalovirus exposure and HLA in healthy donors. The PCR had 60 Vbeta and 13 Jbeta primers. Here immunoSEQ multiplex PCR was the method, and the copy in TCRdb shows in-frame clones only, minus some. This table has 150,000 to 200,000 clones, approximately 80% appearing once. The study's findings and limits: Among TCR beta chains, those listed as cytomegalovirus-associated numbered some 160. In a later analysis, compared with equally common non-associated chains, HLA-associated beta chains were more expanded.

Germline assignment: CDR1 MNHEY and CDR2 SMNVEV (reference sequence). The CDR3 has 15 amino acids. With V trimmed by 4 bases and J by 2 bases, 3 bases remained unmatched. The sample comprised PBMCs. The chain joins TRBV27 to TRBJ2-3; 10 nucleotides match TRBD2. The clonotype comes from a man aged 18 to 29 in good health and CMV-seropositive. The CDR3 spells CASSSLAGVTDTQYF. CDR3 nucleotides: TGTGCCAGCAGTTCGCTAGCGGGGGTCACAGATACGCAGTATTTT.